This is a list of T cell receptor beta chains from one sample in a study of breast tumors, draining lymph nodes, adjacent tissues. TCRdb recomputed calls from the multiplex PCR reads with MiXCR, one row per CDR3 protein. The data show more than 100,000 distinct CDR3 sequences, around 22% seen once. The material sequenced was axillary lymph node tissue. These receptors were obtained from a female donor with breast cancer. Some clones in this sample may be carry-over from other donors' samples. Each CDR3 is given with its conserved first and last residue. The order of the fields is clone size, V gene, D gene, J gene, CDR3 DNA, CDR3 protein. D genes are given only for firm matches. Expanded clones are given a class, and other clones once, few, many or no size at all.

clone size: many; V gene: TRBV5-8; D gene: -; J gene: TRBJ2-7; CDR3 DNA: TGTGCCAGCAGCTTGGTTGACAGTCTCGAGCAGTACTTC; CDR3 protein: CASSLVDSLEQYF
clone size: many; V gene: TRBV20-1; D gene: TRBD1; J gene: TRBJ1-2; CDR3 DNA: TGCAGTGCCGGGGGGGGGGACAGGACCTATGGCTACACCTTC; CDR3 protein: CSAGGGDRTYGYTF
clone size: many; V gene: TRBV12-3/TRBV12-4; D gene: TRBD2; J gene: TRBJ2-1; CDR3 DNA: TGTGCCAGCAGTAAACTAGCGGGAGGGACTGAGCAGTTCTTC; CDR3 protein: CASSKLAGGTEQFF
clone size: many; V gene: TRBV2; D gene: -; J gene: TRBJ2-3; CDR3 DNA: TGTGCCAGCAGTATTAACACAGATACGCAGTATTTT; CDR3 protein: CASSINTDTQYF
clone size: -; V gene: TRBV28; D gene: -; J gene: TRBJ1-2; CDR3 DNA: TGTGCCAGCAGTTTAACGGGCAGGGAGAGGGGCGGCTACACCTTC; CDR3 protein: CASSLTGRERGGYTF
clone size: few; V gene: TRBV20-1; D gene: -; J gene: TRBJ2-3; CDR3 DNA: TGCAGTGCTAGTCGGCTAGCCGTCACAGATACGCAGTATTTT; CDR3 protein: CSASRLAVTDTQYF
clone size: many; V gene: TRBV5-8; D gene: -; J gene: TRBJ1-2; CDR3 DNA: TGTGCCAGCAGCTTGGTTGGGCAGGGATATGGCTACACCTTC; CDR3 protein: CASSLVGQGYGYTF
clone size: many; V gene: TRBV6-1; D gene: -; J gene: TRBJ2-1; CDR3 DNA: TGTGCCAGCAGTGAAGCAGGAGATCGACGGTTCTTC; CDR3 protein: CASSEAGDRRFF
clone size: -; V gene: TRBV19; D gene: -; J gene: TRBJ2-1; CDR3 DNA: TGTGCCAGTAAGAAGCTCCGGGACTCCCTCTACAATGAGCAGTTCTTC; CDR3 protein: CASKKLRDSLYNEQFF
clone size: many; V gene: TRBV24-1; D gene: TRBD1; J gene: TRBJ2-3; CDR3 DNA: TGTGCCACCAGTACCGGACGGACAGGGATGGCAGATACGCAGTATTTT; CDR3 protein: CATSTGRTGMADTQYF
clone size: many; V gene: TRBV27; D gene: TRBD1; J gene: TRBJ2-1; CDR3 DNA: TGTGCCAGCAGTGGCCGTACCGGGACAGGGGGCAATGAGCAGTTCTTC; CDR3 protein: CASSGRTGTGGNEQFF
clone size: medium-sized; V gene: TRBV20-1; D gene: TRBD2; J gene: TRBJ2-5; CDR3 DNA: TGCAGTGCTAGGGAGGGACTAGCGGGGAACCAAGAGACCCAGTACTTC; CDR3 protein: CSAREGLAGNQETQYF
clone size: -; V gene: TRBV30; D gene: TRBD2; J gene: TRBJ2-3; CDR3 DNA: TGTGCCTTATCAGGACTAGCGGGAGGCCCGGCAGATACGCAGTATTTT; CDR3 protein: CALSGLAGGPADTQYF
clone size: -; V gene: TRBV19; D gene: TRBD1; J gene: TRBJ1-5; CDR3 DNA: TGTGCCAGTAGTAAACAGGGACAGGGCTATCAGCCCCAGCATTTT; CDR3 protein: CASSKQGQGYQPQHF
clone size: -; V gene: TRBV3-1; D gene: TRBD2; J gene: TRBJ2-7; CDR3 DNA: TGTGCCAGCGGCCAGCAGCGGGGACCCTACGAGCAGTACTTC; CDR3 protein: CASGQQRGPYEQYF
clone size: few; V gene: TRBV19; D gene: TRBD1; J gene: TRBJ2-4; CDR3 DNA: TGTGCCAGCATGGGACAGGGGTTTACCAAAAACATTCAGTACTTC; CDR3 protein: CASMGQGFTKNIQYF
clone size: many; V gene: TRBV28; D gene: -; J gene: TRBJ1-2; CDR3 DNA: TGTGCCAGCAGTTCCGGATCTAACTATGGCTACACCTTC; CDR3 protein: CASSSGSNYGYTF
clone size: few; V gene: TRBV28; D gene: -; J gene: TRBJ1-5; CDR3 DNA: TGTGCCAGCAGTTTGACAGGACCCAGCAATCAGCCCCAGCATTTT; CDR3 protein: CASSLTGPSNQPQHF
clone size: few; V gene: TRBV6-1; D gene: -; J gene: TRBJ2-7; CDR3 DNA: TGTGCCAGCAGTACGGGGGCCTACGAGCAGTACTTC; CDR3 protein: CASSTGAYEQYF
clone size: many; V gene: TRBV2; D gene: TRBD1; J gene: TRBJ1-6; CDR3 DNA: TGTGCCAGCGGTATTACGGGACAGGCAAATTCACCCCTCCACTTT; CDR3 protein: CASGITGQANSPLHF
clone size: many; V gene: TRBV29-1; D gene: -; J gene: TRBJ1-2; CDR3 DNA: TGCAGCGTTGGTGAGGACGGCTATGGCTACACCTTC; CDR3 protein: CSVGEDGYGYTF
clone size: many; V gene: TRBV11-3; D gene: TRBD1; J gene: TRBJ2-3; CDR3 DNA: TGTGCCAGCAGCTCGGGACAGGGGGTAGATACGCAGTATTTT; CDR3 protein: CASSSGQGVDTQYF
clone size: many; V gene: TRBV5-1; D gene: -; J gene: TRBJ2-2; CDR3 DNA: TGCGCCAGCAGCTTGGGGACCATTCCTTACGGGGAGCTGTTTTTT; CDR3 protein: CASSLGTIPYGELFF
clone size: many; V gene: TRBV7-2; D gene: -; J gene: TRBJ2-3; CDR3 DNA: TGTGCCAGCAGCTTAGGTGGCAGGAACACAGATACGCAGTATTTT; CDR3 protein: CASSLGGRNTDTQYF
clone size: many; V gene: TRBV6-2/TRBV6-3; D gene: -; J gene: TRBJ2-7; CDR3 DNA: TGTGCCAGCATGAATGGGGGGTCCTACGAGCAGTACTTC; CDR3 protein: CASMNGGSYEQYF
clone size: -; V gene: TRBV10-2; D gene: -; J gene: TRBJ1-1; CDR3 DNA: TGCGCCAGCAGTGAGTCCCGGACGGACCGGAACACTGAAGCTTTCTTT; CDR3 protein: CASSESRTDRNTEAFF
clone size: many; V gene: TRBV27; D gene: TRBD2; J gene: TRBJ2-1; CDR3 DNA: TGTGCCAGCAGTTTGAGTAGAGCGGGAGGGAGGGATGAGCAGTTCTTC; CDR3 protein: CASSLSRAGGRDEQFF
clone size: -; V gene: TRBV28; D gene: TRBD2; J gene: TRBJ2-1; CDR3 DNA: TGTGCCAGCAGTTCCCAGACTAGCGGGATGGGCAATGAGCAGTTCTTC; CDR3 protein: CASSSQTSGMGNEQFF
clone size: few; V gene: TRBV5-4; D gene: TRBD2; J gene: TRBJ2-3; CDR3 DNA: TGTGCCAGCAGCTTTAGCGGGGGGGGGGCGGATACGCAGTATTTT; CDR3 protein: CASSFSGGGADTQYF
clone size: many; V gene: TRBV6-5; D gene: -; J gene: TRBJ1-5; CDR3 DNA: TGTGCCAGCACCCCGCTCGGGGGGCGCTTACAGCCCCAGCATTTT; CDR3 protein: CASTPLGGRLQPQHF
clone size: many; V gene: TRBV3-1; D gene: -; J gene: TRBJ2-7; CDR3 DNA: TGTGCCAGCAGCTTTCAGGGGCTCCCCTACGAGCAGTACTTC; CDR3 protein: CASSFQGLPYEQYF
clone size: many; V gene: TRBV6-4; D gene: -; J gene: TRBJ1-2; CDR3 DNA: TGTGCCAGCAGTGCCTCCGGGACTCCCTATGGCTACACCTTC; CDR3 protein: CASSASGTPYGYTF
clone size: many; V gene: TRBV30; D gene: -; J gene: TRBJ1-6; CDR3 DNA: TGTGCCTGGAGGCCGACAGGTTCAATTTCACCCCTCCACTTT; CDR3 protein: CAWRPTGSISPLHF
clone size: -; V gene: TRBV11-2; D gene: -; J gene: TRBJ2-1; CDR3 DNA: TGTGCCAGCAGCTTCACGGGTCGGGACAATGAGCAGTTCTTC; CDR3 protein: CASSFTGRDNEQFF
clone size: many; V gene: TRBV7-2; D gene: TRBD1; J gene: TRBJ2-5; CDR3 DNA: TGTGCCAGCAGCCTTTCCGGGACAGGGGGCAGGAGGACCCAGTACTTC; CDR3 protein: CASSLSGTGGRRTQYF
clone size: many; V gene: TRBV4-1; D gene: TRBD2; J gene: TRBJ2-7; CDR3 DNA: TGCGCCAGCAGCCAAGCACTAGCGGGAGAATACGAGCAGTACTTC; CDR3 protein: CASSQALAGEYEQYF
clone size: many; V gene: TRBV11-2; D gene: -; J gene: TRBJ2-3; CDR3 DNA: TGTGCCAGCAGCCACCCTCGTCATCCGCAGTATTTT; CDR3 protein: CASSHPRHPQYF